This note documents a single T cell receptor (beta chain) sequence. Its antigen is unknown. The data belong to a study of cytomegalovirus exposure and HLA in healthy donors. Using immunoSEQ multiplex PCR, the repertoire was profiled, and TCRdb retains in-frame clones only, with some absent. Among under 250,000 clones listed, about 93% were seen once. Broader study findings: A classifier reportedly called cytomegalovirus status with high sensitivity and specificity.

Germline CDR1 reads SQVTM; CDR2 reads ANQGSEA. This CDR3 is built from 13 residues. Between the trimmed V and J ends, which lost 5 bases and 1 base, there was a span of 8 bases. Sequences were obtained from PBMCs. This chain links TRBV29-1 with TRBJ2-2; no clear D. This TCR was sampled from a woman between 18 and 30 years old in good health and CMV-seronegative. In DNA, the CDR3 is TGCAGCGTTCGGGTTAGGAACACCGGGGAGCTGTTTTTT. Its protein is CSVRVRNTGELFF.